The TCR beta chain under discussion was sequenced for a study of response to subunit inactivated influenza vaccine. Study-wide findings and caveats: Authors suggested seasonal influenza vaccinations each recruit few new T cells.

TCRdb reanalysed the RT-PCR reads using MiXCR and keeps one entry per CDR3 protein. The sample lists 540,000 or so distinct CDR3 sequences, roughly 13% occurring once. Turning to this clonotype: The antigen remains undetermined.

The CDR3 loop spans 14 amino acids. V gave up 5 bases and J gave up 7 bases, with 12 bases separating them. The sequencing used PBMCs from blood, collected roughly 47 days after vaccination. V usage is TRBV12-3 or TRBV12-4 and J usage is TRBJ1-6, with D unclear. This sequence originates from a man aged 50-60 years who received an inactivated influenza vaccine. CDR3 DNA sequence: TGTGCCAGCAGTCCAGGAGGTCGCAATTCACCCCTCCACTTT. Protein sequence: CASSPGGRNSPLHF.